Described below is a single TCR beta chain sequence and its context. The sample belongs to a study of blood T cell repertoires in COVID-19. Overall study context: The samples span acute and convalescent COVID-19 from the United States, Italy and Spain. PBMCs, B-cell-depleted T cells, or T cells were the source of the cDNA or gDNA that made up the material.

This table comes from immunoSEQ multiplex PCR, and its TCRdb copy is limited to in-frame clones, with some not included. The sample contains tens of thousands of clones, roughly 87% of which appear only once. The sequenced material came from peripheral blood. The sequence derives from a man aged 60 to 69 with active COVID-19.

The CDR3 reads CASSPSGSRRNTGELFF. CDR3 sequence (DNA): TGTGCCAGCTCACCAAGCGGGAGCCGAAGGAACACCGGGGAGCTGTTTTTT. This chain links TRBV18 with TRBJ2-2, with TRBD2 identical over 8 bases. This CDR3 is built from 17 residues. From germline, CDR1 is KGHSH and CDR2 LQKENI. V shed 2 bases and J 1 base; nucleotides not matched to a gene: 6.